These 8 T cell receptor beta chains were all obtained from the same sample, sequenced in a study of CD8 T cells in Susac syndrome. Random hexamers primed reverse transcription of about 0.5 to 1 ug RNA. TCRdb called the immunoSEQ multiplex PCR reads again in MiXCR, with one record for every CDR3 protein. The profile shows about 300,000 distinct CDR3 sequences, around nine tenths of them singletons. The specimen sequenced was CD8+ T cells from PBMCs. These receptor sequences come from a human donor with multiple sclerosis.

The chain links TRBV25-1 to TRBJ1-5; possible D gene TRBD1, 6 bases. This CDR3 has 17 residues. CDR1 and CDR2 from the germline V gene are MGHDK and SYGVNS. V gave up 8 bases and J gave up 1 base, with 21 bases separating them. CDR3 amino acids: CASWSTGSEISNQPQHF. The CDR3, as DNA: TGTGCCAGCTGGAGTACAGGGAGCGAAATCAGCAATCAGCCCCAGCATTTT.

This rearrangement joins TRBV19 to TRBJ2-2; D ambiguous. The V and J ends lost 7 bases and 5 bases respectively, with 11 bases between them. The germline gives CDR1 LNHDA, CDR2 SQIVND (reference sequence). This CDR3 region has 13 residues. CDR3 sequence: CASIAVLTGELFF. Here the CDR3 DNA reads TGTGCCAGTATAGCAGTCCTTACCGGGGAGCTGTTTTTT.

This clonotype was observed a handful of times. J is TRBJ2-3 and V is TRBV4-2; 9 nucleotides match TRBD2. The CDR3 runs to 15 residues. The germline CDR1 and CDR2 sequences are LGHNA and YNFKEQ. The V segment lost 6 bases and the J segment 0 bases; nucleotides outside the gene matches: 4. The CDR3 sequence: CASRPTSGSTDTQYF. The CDR3 DNA follows: TGTGCCAGCAGACCCACTAGCGGGAGCACAGATACGCAGTATTTT.

The chain joins TRBV7-9 to TRBJ2-5, with 9 bases that match TRBD2. CDR1 and CDR2 (germline): SEHNR, FQNEAQ (reference sequence). Trimming cost V 2 bases and J 1 base; bases outside gene matches: 11. The CDR3 is made up of 18 amino acids. CDR3 residues: CASSLPTLWREGQETQYF. Written as DNA, the CDR3 is TGTGCCAGCAGCTTACCGACGCTATGGCGGGAGGGCCAAGAGACCCAGTACTTC.

This clonotype was seen just once. The V and J genes are TRBV7-2 and TRBJ2-1; 11 positions agree with TRBD2. The V gene's germline CDR1 is SGHTA and CDR2 FQGNSA. Trimming cost V 4 bases and J 0 bases; bases outside gene matches: 8. This CDR3 has 18 amino acids. DNA for the CDR3: TGTGCCAGCAGCTCAAGTCTAGCGGGGGGCCGCTCCTACAATGAGCAGTTCTTC. Translation: CASSSSLAGGRSYNEQFF.

The chain carries TRBV20-1 and TRBJ2-3; D is uncertain. The CDR3 is 14 residues long. Germline V gene sequence: CDR1 DFQATT, CDR2 SNEGSKA (reference sequence). The V gene lost 2 bases and the J gene lost 3 bases, with 12 bases spanning the gap. The CDR3 bases are TGCAGTGCTAGATCTTCCTCTGGGACAGATACGCAGTATTTT. As protein: CSARSSSGTDTQYF.

This chain joins TRBV6-5 and TRBJ2-5; possible D gene TRBD2, 5 bases. This CDR3 is built from 10 residues. Germline V CDR1 and CDR2: MNHEY, SVGAGI. V was trimmed by 8 bases and J by 5 bases, leaving 6 bases between them. The CDR3 sequence: CASGGETQYF. CDR3 DNA sequence: TGTGCCAGCGGCGGGGAGACCCAGTACTTC.

This sequence joins TRBV6-5 and TRBJ1-5, with D perhaps TRBD1 (5 bases). The CDR3 extends over 12 amino acids. Deletions cut 8 bases from V and 6 bases from J, with 11 bases between. From germline, CDR1 is MNHEY and CDR2 SVGAGI. DNA of the CDR3: TGTGCCAGCGGGGGTGGGGGTCAGCCCCAGCATTTT. This translates into CASGGGGQPQHF.